This entry is about one T cell receptor beta chain. The authors' processing: Estimates of nucleated cell counts were drawn from the amplification of reference gene primers. Produced via immunoSEQ multiplex PCR; TCRdb's table is partial and in-frame only. Clone size and V and J calls were adopted from that table, with D and trimming inferred from the DNA. The sample includes about 160,000 clones, approximately 80% of them seen just once. This record belongs to a study of blood T cell repertoires in COVID-19. The wider study: Nucleic acid was either cDNA or gDNA, and it came from T cells, B-cell-depleted T cells, or PBMCs.

Trimming took 5 bases from V and 3 from J, leaving 17 bases between them. The length of the CDR3 is 16 residues. Looked up from germline, CDR1 is LNHDA and CDR2 is SQIVND (reference sequence). This sequence was found in a man between 65 and 79 years old with acute or convalescent COVID-19. This rearrangement joins TRBV19 to TRBJ1-5; no clear D gene. The sequencing input was peripheral blood. CDR3 sequence (DNA): TGTGCCAGTAGTTTTTTGACGGCAGCGTTCAATCAGCCCCAGCATTTT. Protein: CASSFLTAAFNQPQHF.